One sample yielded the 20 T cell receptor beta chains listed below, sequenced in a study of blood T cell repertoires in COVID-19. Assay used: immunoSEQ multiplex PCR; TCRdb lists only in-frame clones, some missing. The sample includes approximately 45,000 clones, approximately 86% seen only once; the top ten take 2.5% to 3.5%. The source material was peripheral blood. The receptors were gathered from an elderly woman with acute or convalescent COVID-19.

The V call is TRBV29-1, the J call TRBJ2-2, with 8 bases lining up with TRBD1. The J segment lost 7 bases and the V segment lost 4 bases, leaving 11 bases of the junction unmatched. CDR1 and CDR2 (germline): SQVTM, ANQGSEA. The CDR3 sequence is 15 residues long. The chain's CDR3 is CSVGWGTGLLGELFF. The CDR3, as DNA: TGCAGCGTTGGTTGGGGGACAGGACTCCTCGGGGAGCTGTTTTTT.

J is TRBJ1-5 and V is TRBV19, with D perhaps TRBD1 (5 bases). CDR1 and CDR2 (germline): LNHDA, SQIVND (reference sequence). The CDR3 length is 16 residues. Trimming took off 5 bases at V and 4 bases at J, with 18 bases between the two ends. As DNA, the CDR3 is TGTGCCAGTAGTCTCACCACCAGGGTGCAGAATCAGCCCCAGCATTTT. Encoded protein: CASSLTTRVQNQPQHF.

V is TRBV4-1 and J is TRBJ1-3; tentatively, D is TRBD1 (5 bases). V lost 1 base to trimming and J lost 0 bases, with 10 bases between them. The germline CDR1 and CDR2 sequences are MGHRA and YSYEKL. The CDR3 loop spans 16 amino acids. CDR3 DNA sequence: TGCGCCAGCAGCCAAGTTTCAGGGTTCTCTGGAAACACCATATATTTT. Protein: CASSQVSGFSGNTIYF.

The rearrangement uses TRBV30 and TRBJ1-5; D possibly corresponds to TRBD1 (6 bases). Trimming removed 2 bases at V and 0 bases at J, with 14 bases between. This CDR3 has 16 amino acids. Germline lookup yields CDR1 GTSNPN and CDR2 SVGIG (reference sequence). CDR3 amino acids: CAWSPDRYYSNQPQHF. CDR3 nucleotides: TGTGCCTGGAGTCCCGACAGGTACTATAGCAATCAGCCCCAGCATTTT.

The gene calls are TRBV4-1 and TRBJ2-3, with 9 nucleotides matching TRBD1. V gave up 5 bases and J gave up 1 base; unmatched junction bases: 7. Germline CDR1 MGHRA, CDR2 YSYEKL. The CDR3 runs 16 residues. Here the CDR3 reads CASSSEQGARTDTQYF. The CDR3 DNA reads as TGCGCCAGCAGCTCAGAACAGGGGGCCCGCACAGATACGCAGTATTTT.

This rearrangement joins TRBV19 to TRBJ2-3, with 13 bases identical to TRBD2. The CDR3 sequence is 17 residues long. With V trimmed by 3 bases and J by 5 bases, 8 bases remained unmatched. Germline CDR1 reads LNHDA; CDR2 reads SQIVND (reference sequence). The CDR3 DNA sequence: TGTGCCAGTAGTATTATACTAGCGGGGGGGCCGGGAGATACGCAGTATTTT. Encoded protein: CASSIILAGGPGDTQYF.

This CDR3 reads CASSGQGSTNEKLFF. CDR3 nucleotides: TGCGCCAGCAGCGGACAGGGTTCAACTAATGAAAAACTGTTTTTT. The rearrangement uses TRBV5-1 and TRBJ1-4, with 8 nucleotides matching TRBD1. The V and J ends lost 4 bases and 0 bases, in that order; junction bases with no gene match: 2. The CDR3 runs 15 residues. The germline gives CDR1 SGHRS, CDR2 YFSETQ.

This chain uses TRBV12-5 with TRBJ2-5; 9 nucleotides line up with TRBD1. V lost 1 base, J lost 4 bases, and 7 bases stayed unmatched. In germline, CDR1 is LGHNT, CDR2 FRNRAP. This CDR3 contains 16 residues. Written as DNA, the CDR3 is TGTGCTAGTGGTTTGGCGACCGGGACAGGGTCAGAGACCCAGTACTTC. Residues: CASGLATGTGSETQYF.

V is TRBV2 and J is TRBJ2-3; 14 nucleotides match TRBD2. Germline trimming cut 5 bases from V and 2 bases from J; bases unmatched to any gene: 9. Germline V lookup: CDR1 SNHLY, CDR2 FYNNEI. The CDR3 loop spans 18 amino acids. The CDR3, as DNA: TGTGCCAGCAGTTCCCCGGGACTAGCGGGGGCCCACACAGATACGCAGTATTTT. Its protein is CASSSPGLAGAHTDTQYF.

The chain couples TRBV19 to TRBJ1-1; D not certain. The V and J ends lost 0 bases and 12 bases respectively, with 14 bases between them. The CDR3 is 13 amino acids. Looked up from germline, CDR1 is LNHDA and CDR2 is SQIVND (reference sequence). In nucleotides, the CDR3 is TGTGCCAGTAGTATAGAGGAGGGAGAGGGAACTTTCTTT. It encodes CASSIEEGEGTFF. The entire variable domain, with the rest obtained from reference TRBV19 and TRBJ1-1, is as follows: DGGITQSPKYLFRKEGQNVTLSCEQNLNHDAMYWYRQDPGQGLRLIYYSQIVNDFQKGDIAEGYSVSREKKESFPLTVTSAQKNPTAFYLCASSIEEGEGTFFGQGTRLTVV.

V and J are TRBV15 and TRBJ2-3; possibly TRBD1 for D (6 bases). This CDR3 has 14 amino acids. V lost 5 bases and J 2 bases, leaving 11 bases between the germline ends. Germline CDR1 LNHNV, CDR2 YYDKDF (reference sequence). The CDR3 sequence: CATSVDRYTDTQYF. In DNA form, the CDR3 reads TGTGCCACCAGCGTGGACAGATACACAGATACGCAGTATTTT.

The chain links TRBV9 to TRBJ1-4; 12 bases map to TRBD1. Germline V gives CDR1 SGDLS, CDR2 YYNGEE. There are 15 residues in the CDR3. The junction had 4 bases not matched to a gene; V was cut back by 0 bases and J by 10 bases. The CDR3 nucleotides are TGTGCCAGCAGCGTAGAGGGACAGGGGGCCGGAAAACTGTTTTTT. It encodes CASSVEGQGAGKLFF. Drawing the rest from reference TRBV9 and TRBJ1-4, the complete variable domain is DSGVTQTPKHLITATGQRVTLRCSPRSGDLSVYWYQQSLDQGLQFLIQYYNGEERAKGNILERFSAQQFPDLHSELNLSSLELGDSALYFCASSVEGQGAGKLFFGSGTQLSVL.

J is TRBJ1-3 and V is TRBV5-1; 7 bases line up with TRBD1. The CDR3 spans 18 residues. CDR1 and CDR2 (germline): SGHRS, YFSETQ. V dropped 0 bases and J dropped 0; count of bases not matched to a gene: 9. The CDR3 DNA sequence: TGCGCCAGCAGCTTGGCCTGGGGACAGACGAGCTCTGGAAACACCATATATTTT. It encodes CASSLAWGQTSSGNTIYF. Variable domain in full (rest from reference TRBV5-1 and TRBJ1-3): KAGVTQTPRYLIKTRGQQVTLSCSPISGHRSVSWYQQTPGQGLQFLFEYFSETQRNKGNFPGRFSGRQFSNSRSEMNVSTLELGDSALYLCASSLAWGQTSSGNTIYFGEGSWLTVV.

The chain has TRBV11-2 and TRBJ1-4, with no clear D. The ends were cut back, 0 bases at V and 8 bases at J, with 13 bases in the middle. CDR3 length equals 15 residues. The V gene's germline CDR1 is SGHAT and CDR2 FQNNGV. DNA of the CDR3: TGTGCCAGCAGCTTAGATCGGGGAGGGAACGAAAAACTGTTTTTT. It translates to CASSLDRGGNEKLFF.

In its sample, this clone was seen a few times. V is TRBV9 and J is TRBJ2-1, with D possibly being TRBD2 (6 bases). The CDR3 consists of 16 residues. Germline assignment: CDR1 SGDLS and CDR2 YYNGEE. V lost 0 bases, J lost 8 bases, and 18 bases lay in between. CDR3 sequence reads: CASSVGRGTLDDEQFF. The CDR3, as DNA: TGTGCCAGCAGCGTAGGCCGGGGGACGTTGGACGATGAGCAGTTCTTC.

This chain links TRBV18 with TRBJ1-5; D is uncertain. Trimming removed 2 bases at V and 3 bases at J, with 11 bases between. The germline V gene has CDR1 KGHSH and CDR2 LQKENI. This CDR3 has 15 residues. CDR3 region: CASSPEGRFNQPQHF. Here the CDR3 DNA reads TGTGCCAGCTCACCAGAAGGCAGGTTCAATCAGCCCCAGCATTTT.

Here the CDR3 reads CASSLGSQDGYTF. The DNA of the CDR3 is TGTGCCAGCAGCTTGGGGTCACAGGATGGCTACACCTTC. The rearrangement uses TRBV5-6 and TRBJ1-2, with a tentative D call TRBD1 (5 bases). Germline CDR1 and CDR2: SGHDT and YYEEEE. The V end was cut by 0 bases, the J end by 6 bases, with 9 bases between. The CDR3 is 13 amino acids. Variable domain in full (rest from reference TRBV5-6 and TRBJ1-2): DAGVTQSPTHLIKTRGQQVTLRCSPKSGHDTVSWYQQALGQGPQFIFQYYEEEERQRGNFPDRFSGHQFPNYSSELNVNALLLGDSALYLCASSLGSQDGYTFGSGTRLTVV.

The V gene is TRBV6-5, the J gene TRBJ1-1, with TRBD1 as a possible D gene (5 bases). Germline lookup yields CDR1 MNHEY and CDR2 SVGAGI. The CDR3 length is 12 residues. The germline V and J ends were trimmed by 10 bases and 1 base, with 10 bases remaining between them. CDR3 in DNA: TGTGCCACGGGGGGAACGAACACTGAAGCTTTCTTT. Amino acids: CATGGTNTEAFF.

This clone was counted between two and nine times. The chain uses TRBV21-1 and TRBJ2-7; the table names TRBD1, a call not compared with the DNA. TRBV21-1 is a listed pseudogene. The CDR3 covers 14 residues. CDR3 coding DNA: TGTGCCAGCCCGCTGAGACAGGGAGGACACGAGCAGTACTTC. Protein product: CASPLRQGGHEQYF.

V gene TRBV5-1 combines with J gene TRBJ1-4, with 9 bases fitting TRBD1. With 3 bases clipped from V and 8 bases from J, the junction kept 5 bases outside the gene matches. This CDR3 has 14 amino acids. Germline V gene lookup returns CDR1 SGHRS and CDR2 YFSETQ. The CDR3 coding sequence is TGCGCCAGCAGCTCGGGGACAGGGAGGGAAAAACTGTTTTTT. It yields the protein CASSSGTGREKLFF.